This T cell receptor (beta chain) derives from a study of cytomegalovirus exposure and HLA in healthy donors. Study-wide results and limits: Accurate prediction of most subjects' HLA-A and HLA-B alleles from TCR beta sequences was reported. In a later analysis, TCR beta V- and J-gene trimming showed a link to a missense DCLRE1C variant.

PCR employed 60 Vbeta and 13 Jbeta primers. The method was immunoSEQ multiplex PCR; TCRdb's version includes in-frame clones alone and lacks a portion of them. The sample consists of approximately 100,000 clones, around 74% of them appearing once. In this sample, this clone turned up many times. Its cognate antigen is unknown. The CDR3 has 15 residues. The germline gives CDR1 SGHDN, CDR2 FVKESK. Trimming took 1 base from V and 0 from J, leaving 9 bases between them. Sequencing used PBMCs. The chain links TRBV14 to TRBJ1-1, with D unresolved. This receptor was taken from a male donor in good health and CMV-seropositive. As DNA, the CDR3 is TGTGCCAGCAGCCAAGCAGGTGCGTTGAACACTGAAGCTTTCTTT. It encodes CASSQAGALNTEAFF.